This T cell receptor (beta chain) is from a study of cytomegalovirus exposure and HLA in healthy donors. PCR involved 60 Vbeta and 13 Jbeta primers. TCRdb keeps only in-frame clones here, not all; method: immunoSEQ multiplex PCR. The sample has more than 40,000 clones. Study conclusions and caveats: Later analysis identified over 15,000 TCR beta sequences associated with HLA alleles, using a false discovery rate threshold of 0.05. An apparent linkage of common viral pathogens to several of the most significant clusters emerged in a later analysis.

With 7 bases clipped from V and 4 bases from J, the junction kept 5 bases outside the gene matches. This CDR3 is 14 amino acids long. Germline V gene lookup returns CDR1 SNHLY and CDR2 FYNNEI. On this clone: Its antigen is currently unknown.

This clonotype originated in a woman in her forties in good health and CMV-seronegative. J is TRBJ2-3 and V is TRBV2; TRBD1 matches at 10 bases. Sequenced material: PBMCs. Here the CDR3 reads CASTTGQGADTQYF. The CDR3 coding sequence is TGTGCCAGCACCACCGGACAGGGGGCAGATACGCAGTATTTT.